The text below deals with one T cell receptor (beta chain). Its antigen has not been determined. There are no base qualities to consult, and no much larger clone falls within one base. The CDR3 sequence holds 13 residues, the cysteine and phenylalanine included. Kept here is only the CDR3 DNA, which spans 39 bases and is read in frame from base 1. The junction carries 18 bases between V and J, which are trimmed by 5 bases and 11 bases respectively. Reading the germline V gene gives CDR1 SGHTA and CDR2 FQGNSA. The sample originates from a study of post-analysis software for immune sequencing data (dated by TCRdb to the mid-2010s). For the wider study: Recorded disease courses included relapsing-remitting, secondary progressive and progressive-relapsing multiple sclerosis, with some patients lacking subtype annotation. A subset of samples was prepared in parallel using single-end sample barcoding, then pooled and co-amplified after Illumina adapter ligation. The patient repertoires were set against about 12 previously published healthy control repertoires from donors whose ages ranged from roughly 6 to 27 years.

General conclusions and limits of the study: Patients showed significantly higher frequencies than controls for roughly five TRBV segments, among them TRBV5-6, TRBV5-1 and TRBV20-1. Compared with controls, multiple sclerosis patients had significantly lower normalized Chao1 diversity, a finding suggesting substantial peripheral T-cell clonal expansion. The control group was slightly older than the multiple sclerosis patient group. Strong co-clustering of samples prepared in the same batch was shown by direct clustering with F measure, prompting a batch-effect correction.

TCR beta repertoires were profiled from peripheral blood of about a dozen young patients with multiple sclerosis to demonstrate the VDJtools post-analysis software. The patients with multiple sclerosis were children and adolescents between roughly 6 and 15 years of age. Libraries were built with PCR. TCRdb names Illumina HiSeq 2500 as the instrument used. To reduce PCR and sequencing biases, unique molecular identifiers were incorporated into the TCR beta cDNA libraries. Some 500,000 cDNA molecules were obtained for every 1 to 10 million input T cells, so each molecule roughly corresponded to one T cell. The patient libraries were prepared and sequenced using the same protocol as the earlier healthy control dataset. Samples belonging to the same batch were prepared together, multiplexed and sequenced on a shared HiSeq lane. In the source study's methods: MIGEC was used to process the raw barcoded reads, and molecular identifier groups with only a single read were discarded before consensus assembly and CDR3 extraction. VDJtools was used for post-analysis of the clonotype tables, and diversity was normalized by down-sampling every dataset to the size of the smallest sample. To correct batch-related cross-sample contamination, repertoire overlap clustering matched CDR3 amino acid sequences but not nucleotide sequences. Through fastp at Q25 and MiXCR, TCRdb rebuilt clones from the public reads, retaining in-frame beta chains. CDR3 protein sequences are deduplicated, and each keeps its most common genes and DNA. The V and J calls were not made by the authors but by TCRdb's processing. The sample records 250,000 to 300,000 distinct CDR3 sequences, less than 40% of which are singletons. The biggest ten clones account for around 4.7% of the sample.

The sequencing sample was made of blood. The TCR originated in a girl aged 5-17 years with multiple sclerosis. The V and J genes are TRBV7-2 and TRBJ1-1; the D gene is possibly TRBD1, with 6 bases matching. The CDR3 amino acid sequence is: CASSRQELGKAFF. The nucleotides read TGTGCCAGCAGCCGACAGGAATTGGGTAAGGCTTTCTTT.